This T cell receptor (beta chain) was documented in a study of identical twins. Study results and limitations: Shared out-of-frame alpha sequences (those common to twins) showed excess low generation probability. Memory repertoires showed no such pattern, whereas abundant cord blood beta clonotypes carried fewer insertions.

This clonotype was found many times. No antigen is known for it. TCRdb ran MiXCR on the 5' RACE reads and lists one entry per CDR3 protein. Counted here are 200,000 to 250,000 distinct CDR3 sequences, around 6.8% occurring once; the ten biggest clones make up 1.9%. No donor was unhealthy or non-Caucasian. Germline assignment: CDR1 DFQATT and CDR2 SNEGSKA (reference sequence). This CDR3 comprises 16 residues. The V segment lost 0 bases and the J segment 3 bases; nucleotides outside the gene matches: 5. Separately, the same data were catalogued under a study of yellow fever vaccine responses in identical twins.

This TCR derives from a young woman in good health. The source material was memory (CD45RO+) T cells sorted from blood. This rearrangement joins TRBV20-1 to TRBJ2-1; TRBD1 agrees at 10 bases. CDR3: CSARDVTGGDYNEQFF. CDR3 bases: TGCAGTGCTAGAGATGTGACAGGGGGCGACTACAATGAGCAGTTCTTC.